The entry that follows covers one T cell receptor beta chain sequence. What it recognizes is unknown. Measured with immunoSEQ multiplex PCR; TCRdb has only the in-frame clones, and not every one. This table has about 47,000 clones, just under 80% appearing once. The source of the sample is a study of T cells in tumors after PD-1 blockade. The overall study: Daily vismodegib 150 mg continued in a subset of anti-PD-1-treated patients. Whole-study results and caveats: Peripheral recruitment is suggested, as some novel exhausted tumor clones were in pre-treatment blood.

Input was about 600 ng to 6,004 ng of genomic DNA from tumor or blood. CDR3 length: 15 amino acids. Looked up from germline, CDR1 is SGHRS and CDR2 is YFSETQ. Unmatched junction bases numbered 5, after V lost 5 bases and J lost 0 bases. The clonotype was recovered from a human donor with basal cell carcinoma. This chain connects TRBV5-1 to TRBJ2-7; 10 bases map to TRBD2. The specimen was PBMCs, collected before anti-PD-1 treatment. The CDR3 nucleotides read TGCGCCAGCAGACCCAGGACTAGCGGCTCCTACGAGCAGTACTTC. It encodes CASRPRTSGSYEQYF.